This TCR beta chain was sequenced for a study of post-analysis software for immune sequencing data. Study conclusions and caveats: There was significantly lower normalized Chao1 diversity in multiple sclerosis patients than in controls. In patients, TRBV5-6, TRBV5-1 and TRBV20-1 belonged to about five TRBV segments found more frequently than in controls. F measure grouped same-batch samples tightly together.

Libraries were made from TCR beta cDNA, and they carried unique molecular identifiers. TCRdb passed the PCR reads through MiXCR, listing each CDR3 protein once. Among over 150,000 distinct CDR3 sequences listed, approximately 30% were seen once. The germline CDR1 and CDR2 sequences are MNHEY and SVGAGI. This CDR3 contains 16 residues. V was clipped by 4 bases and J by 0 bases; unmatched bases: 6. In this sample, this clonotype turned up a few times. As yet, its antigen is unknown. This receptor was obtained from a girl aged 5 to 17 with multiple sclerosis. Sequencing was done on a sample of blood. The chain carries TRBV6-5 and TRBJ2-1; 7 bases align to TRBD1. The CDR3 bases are TGTGCCAGCAGTTTGTACAGGGGCGACTCCTACAATGAGCAGTTCTTC. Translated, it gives CASSLYRGDSYNEQFF.